This is a list of T cell receptor beta chains from one sample in a study of cytomegalovirus exposure and HLA in healthy donors. Using immunoSEQ multiplex PCR, the repertoire was profiled, and TCRdb retains in-frame clones only, with some absent. This sample has tens of thousands of clones; about 72% occur once, and the top ten carry around 8.4%. The sample was PBMCs. The receptor source for this set is a woman aged 30 to 39 in good health and CMV-seropositive. The CDR3 runs from the conserved cysteine through the conserved F or W. Each record gives: clone size, D gene, J gene, V gene, CDR3 DNA, CDR3 protein. A D gene is named only where the DNA matches it firmly. Expanded clones are given a class, and other clones once, few, many or no size at all.

NA,TRBD1,TRBJ2-7,TRBV7-3,TGTGCCAGCAGATCCGGGACAGGGGAATACGAGCAGTACTTC,CASRSGTGEYEQYF
NA,NA,TRBJ2-7,TRBV4-1,TGCGCCAGCAGCCAAGGCGGCAGTTCCTACGAGCAGTACTTC,CASSQGGSSYEQYF
NA,TRBD1,TRBJ1-1,TRBV7-9,TGTGCCAGCTCTCATCTAAGGACAGGGAGTAGAGCTTTCTTT,CASSHLRTGSRAFF
NA,TRBD1,TRBJ1-2,TRBV7-6,TGTGCCAGCAGCTTACGACAGGGAAACTATGGCTACACCTTC,CASSLRQGNYGYTF
NA,NA,TRBJ1-1,TRBV7-3,TGTGCCAGCAGCTTGGGACAAGGGCACACTGAAGCTTTCTTT,CASSLGQGHTEAFF
NA,TRBD1,TRBJ1-3,TRBV18,TGTGCCAGCTTCCTGGAAGGGACAGTTGGAAACACCATATATTTT,CASFLEGTVGNTIYF
few,TRBD1,TRBJ1-5,TRBV5-5,TGTGCCAGCAGGAGGACAGGGGACTACAATCAGCCCCAGCATTTT,CASRRTGDYNQPQHF
NA,TRBD2,TRBJ2-2,TRBV18,TGTGCCAGCTCACCAGGACTAGCGGGAGTTGCGAACACCGGGGAGCTGTTTTTT,CASSPGLAGVANTGELFF
NA,TRBD1,TRBJ1-1,TRBV30,TGTGCCGTTTTTAAAAAGACAGGGGGGACTGAAGCTTTCTTT,CAVFKKTGGTEAFF
NA,TRBD2,TRBJ2-1,TRBV5-8,TGTGCCAGCAGCTTGGTAGCGCTAGCGGCCTACAATGAGCAGTTCTTC,CASSLVALAAYNEQFF
NA,NA,TRBJ2-5,TRBV7-9,TGTTCCAGCAGCGTTAACAGAGAGACCCAGTACTTC,CSSSVNRETQYF
once,NA,TRBJ2-1,TRBV7-3,TGTGCCAGCAGCTTCGACAACGACAATGAGCAGTTCTTC,CASSFDNDNEQFF
once,TRBD2,TRBJ2-1,TRBV7-2,TGTGCCAGCAGCTCCCTCGGGGGGGGCGATGAGCAGTTCTTC,CASSSLGGGDEQFF
NA,TRBD1,TRBJ1-3,TRBV10-3,TGTGCCATCAGCACTGCTGGACAGGGGTCTGGAAACACCATATATTTT,CAISTAGQGSGNTIYF
few,NA,TRBJ2-7,TRBV2,TGTGCCAGCAGTTCTACAGGGTACAGCTACGAGCAGTACTTC,CASSSTGYSYEQYF
NA,TRBD2,TRBJ2-1,TRBV6-4,TGTGCCAGCAGTGTTGAGCTAGCGGGAGAGTACAATGAGCAGTTCTTC,CASSVELAGEYNEQFF
NA,NA,TRBJ2-3,TRBV25-1,TGTGCCACTACAGACGACACCATTAGCACAGATACGCAGTATTTT,CATTDDTISTDTQYF
NA,NA,TRBJ1-4,TRBV27,TGTGCCAGCACAGGGGAAAAACTGTTTTTT,CASTGEKLFF
NA,TRBD2,TRBJ2-1,TRBV5-4,TGTGCCAGCAGAGCGGGGGGGGCCTCCTACAATGAGCAGTTCTTC,CASRAGGASYNEQFF
few,TRBD2,TRBJ2-7,TRBV4-1,TGCGCCAGCAGCCAATCCCCGGGGGGACCCTACGAGCAGTACTTC,CASSQSPGGPYEQYF
once,TRBD1,TRBJ2-7,TRBV13,TGTGCCAGCAGCTTGCCGGACAGGACGACCTACGAGCAGTACTTC,CASSLPDRTTYEQYF
NA,TRBD1,TRBJ2-1,TRBV19,TGTGCCAGTAGTATCGGGGACAGTGGGAGTGAGCAGTTCTTC,CASSIGDSGSEQFF
few,TRBD2,TRBJ2-5,TRBV7-3,TGTGCCAGCAGCCTTATAGCGGGGGCCGGGGAGACCCAGTACTTC,CASSLIAGAGETQYF
NA,TRBD1,TRBJ1-2,TRBV27,TGTGCCAGCAGGTCAGGGGGCCAGGACTATGGCTACACCTTC,CASRSGGQDYGYTF
NA,NA,TRBJ2-5,TRBV28,TGTGCCAGCAGTCCCGCCGGTGGGAGAGAGACCCAGTACTTC,CASSPAGGRETQYF
NA,TRBD2,TRBJ2-7,TRBV19,TGTGCCAGTACCGATAGCGGGAGGGCGGTCTACTTC,CASTDSGRAVYF
NA,NA,TRBJ2-7,TRBV5-1,TGCGCCAGCAGCTTGGCAGAGTATTGGGGGAGGACCCCCTACGAGCAGTACTTC,CASSLAEYWGRTPYEQYF
NA,TRBD1,TRBJ2-3,TRBV11-2,TGTGCCAGCAGCCTCGACAGGGGTAGCACAGATACGCAGTATTTT,CASSLDRGSTDTQYF
NA,NA,TRBJ2-3,TRBV11-2,TGTGCCAGCAGCTTAGTGGGCGGGTTGGGCCCAGATACGCAGTATTTT,CASSLVGGLGPDTQYF
few,NA,TRBJ1-5,TRBV19,TGTGCCAGTAGATGGGTGGGGGCCAGCAATCAGCCCCAGCATTTT,CASRWVGASNQPQHF
NA,NA,TRBJ2-3,TRBV7-8,TGTGCCAGCAGCTTCAGAGGAGGGGATACGCAGTATTTT,CASSFRGGDTQYF
NA,NA,TRBJ2-5,TRBV19,TGTGCCAGTAGTATAGCGCGGCGCGGTCAAGAGACCCAGTACTTC,CASSIARRGQETQYF
NA,NA,TRBJ1-1,TRBV2,TGTGCCAGCAGCGAAACATGGAGGGGAGAAGCTTTCTTT,CASSETWRGEAFF
few,NA,TRBJ2-4,TRBV11-2,TGTGCCAGCAGCTTAGGGCAACGGGAGCTTCGGTACTTC,CASSLGQRELRYF
few,NA,TRBJ2-3,TRBV11-2,TGTGCCAGCAGCCCCCTAGGGGGAAGCACAGATACGCAGTATTTT,CASSPLGGSTDTQYF
NA,TRBD1,TRBJ2-7,TRBV9,TGTGCCAGCAGCGCCCTACAGGGGATGACCTACGAGCAGTACTTC,CASSALQGMTYEQYF
NA,NA,TRBJ1-5,TRBV6-1,TGTGCCAGCAGTGAAGCCGCAGGGGGCAATCAGCCCCAGCATTTT,CASSEAAGGNQPQHF
NA,NA,TRBJ2-3,TRBV6-5,TGTGCCAGCAGTACGAGTGGGGGGGGCAAGTATTTT,CASSTSGGGKYF
few,TRBD2,TRBJ2-7,TRBV11-2,TGTGCCAGCAGCGTAGCGGGGGGAAACGGCGAGCAGTACTTC,CASSVAGGNGEQYF
NA,NA,TRBJ2-1,TRBV4-2,TGTGCCAGCTCCGATGAGGGCGGGAAGGTGCAGTTCTTC,CASSDEGGKVQFF
NA,NA,TRBJ2-3,TRBV28,TGTGCCAGCAGTTATGGGGCTTCAACCTACACAGATACGCAGTATTTT,CASSYGASTYTDTQYF